The clone carrying this TCR beta chain is a singleton in its sample. The sample comes from a study of blood T cell repertoires in COVID-19. Study-wide background: From T cells, B-cell-depleted T cells, or PBMCs came the material, which was cDNA or gDNA.

The CDR3 extends over 15 amino acids. Per germline, CDR1 SNHLY and CDR2 FYNNEI. V shed 7 bases and J shed 0 bases, with 13 bases lying between them. Assay: immunoSEQ multiplex PCR; the TCRdb copy retains only in-frame clones and omits some. The data contain about 490,000 clones, 80% to 90% of them singletons. V and J are TRBV2 and TRBJ2-1; D ambiguous. The material sequenced was peripheral blood. This clonotype originated in a human donor in a cohort sampled during active COVID-19. The CDR3 reads CASISTPSSYNEQFF. The DNA for the CDR3 is TGTGCCAGCATCTCCACCCCCAGCTCCTACAATGAGCAGTTCTTC.